The clone carrying this T cell receptor (beta chain) was seen a few times. What it binds is not known. Germline V gene data show CDR1 as MGHRA and CDR2 as YSYEKL. V was shortened by 4 bases and J by 6 bases, with 17 bases between the two germline ends. The CDR3 totals 15 residues. The data were obtained in a study of T cell responses to AZD1222 COVID-19 vaccine. Study-wide results and caveats: Repertoire sampling occurred only after the peak T cell response.

Assay used: immunoSEQ multiplex PCR; TCRdb lists only in-frame clones, some missing. The top ten clones hold approximately 2.6% of a sample with roughly 130,000 clones, around 90% of them seen once. V usage is TRBV4-1 and J usage is TRBJ2-3; no definite D call. The sample was peripheral blood, taken on day 0 of AZD1222 vaccination. The sequence was obtained from an adult in good health. The CDR3 DNA reads as TGCGCCAGCAGCCGGGATAATACACCGTCGGATACGCAGTATTTT. It is translated as CASSRDNTPSDTQYF.